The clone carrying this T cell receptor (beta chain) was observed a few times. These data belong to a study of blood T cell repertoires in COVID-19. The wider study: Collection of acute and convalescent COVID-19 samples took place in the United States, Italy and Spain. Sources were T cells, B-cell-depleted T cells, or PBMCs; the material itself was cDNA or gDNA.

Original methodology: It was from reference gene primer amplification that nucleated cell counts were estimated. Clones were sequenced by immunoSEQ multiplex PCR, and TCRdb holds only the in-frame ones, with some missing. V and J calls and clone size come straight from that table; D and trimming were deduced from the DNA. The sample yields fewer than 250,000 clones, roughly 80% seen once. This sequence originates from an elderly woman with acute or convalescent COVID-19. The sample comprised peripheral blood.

DNA of the CDR3: TGTGCCTGGAGTATTACAGGGGGCTTTGACACCGGGGAGCTGTTTTTT. Amino acids: CAWSITGGFDTGELFF. The chain has TRBV30 and TRBJ2-2, with TRBD1 matching over 9 bases. Germline V CDR1 and CDR2: GTSNPN, SVGIG (reference sequence). The CDR3 loop spans 16 amino acids. V trimming: 2 bases; J trimming: 3 bases; junction bases outside the gene matches: 7. Together with reference TRBV30 and TRBJ2-2, the CDR3 gives the full variable domain: SQTIHQWPATLVQPVGSPLSLECTVEGTSNPNLYWYRQAAGRGLQLLFYSVGIGQISSEVPQNLSASRPQDRQFILSSKKLLLSDSGFYLCAWSITGGFDTGELFFGEGSRLTVL.